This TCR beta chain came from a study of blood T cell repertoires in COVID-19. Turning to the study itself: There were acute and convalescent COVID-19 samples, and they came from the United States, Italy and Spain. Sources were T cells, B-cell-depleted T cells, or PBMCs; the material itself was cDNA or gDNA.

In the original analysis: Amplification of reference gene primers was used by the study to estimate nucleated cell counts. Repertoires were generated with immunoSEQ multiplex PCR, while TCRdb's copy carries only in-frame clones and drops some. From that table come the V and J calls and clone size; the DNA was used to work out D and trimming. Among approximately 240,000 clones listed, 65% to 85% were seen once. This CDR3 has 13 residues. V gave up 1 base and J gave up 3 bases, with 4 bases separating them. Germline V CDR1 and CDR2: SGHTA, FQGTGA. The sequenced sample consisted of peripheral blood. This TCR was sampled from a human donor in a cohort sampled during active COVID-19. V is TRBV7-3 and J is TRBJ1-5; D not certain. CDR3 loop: CASSLNLNQPQHF. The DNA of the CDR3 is TGTGCCAGCAGCTTAAATCTCAATCAGCCCCAGCATTTT.